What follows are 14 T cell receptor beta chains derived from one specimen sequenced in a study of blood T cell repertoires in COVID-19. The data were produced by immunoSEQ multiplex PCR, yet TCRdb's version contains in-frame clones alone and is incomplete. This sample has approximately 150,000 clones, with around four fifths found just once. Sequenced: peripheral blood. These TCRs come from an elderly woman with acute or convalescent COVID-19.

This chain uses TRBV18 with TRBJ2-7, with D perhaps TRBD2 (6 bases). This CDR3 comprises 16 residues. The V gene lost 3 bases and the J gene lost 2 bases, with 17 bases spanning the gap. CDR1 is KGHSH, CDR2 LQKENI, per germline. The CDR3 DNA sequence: TGTGCCAGCTCACCCCCGATGCCTGGCGGGGCCTACGAGCAGTACTTC. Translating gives CASSPPMPGGAYEQYF.

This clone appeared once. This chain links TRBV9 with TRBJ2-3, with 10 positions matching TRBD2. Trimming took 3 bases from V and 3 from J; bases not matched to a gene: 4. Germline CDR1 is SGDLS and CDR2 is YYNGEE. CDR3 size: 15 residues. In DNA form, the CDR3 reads TGTGCCAGCAGCGCACTGGGACTAGCGACAGATACGCAGTATTTT. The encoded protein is CASSALGLATDTQYF.

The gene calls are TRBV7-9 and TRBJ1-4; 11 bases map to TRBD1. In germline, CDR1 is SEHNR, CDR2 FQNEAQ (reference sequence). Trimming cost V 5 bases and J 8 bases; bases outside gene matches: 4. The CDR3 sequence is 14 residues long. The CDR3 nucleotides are TGTGCCAGCAGCATGGGACAGGGGGAAGAAAAACTGTTTTTT. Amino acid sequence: CASSMGQGEEKLFF.

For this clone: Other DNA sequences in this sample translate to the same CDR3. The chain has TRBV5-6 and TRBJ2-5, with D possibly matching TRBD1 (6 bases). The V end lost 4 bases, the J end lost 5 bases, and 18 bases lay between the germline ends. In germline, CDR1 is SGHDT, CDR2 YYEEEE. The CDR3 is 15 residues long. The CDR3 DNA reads TGTGCCAGCAGCCCTGGCACAGGGCGTGGGGAGACCCAGTACTTC. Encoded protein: CASSPGTGRGETQYF.

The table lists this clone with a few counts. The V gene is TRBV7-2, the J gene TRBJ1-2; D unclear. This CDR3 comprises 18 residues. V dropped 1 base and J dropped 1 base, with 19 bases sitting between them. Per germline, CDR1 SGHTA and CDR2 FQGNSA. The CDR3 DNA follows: TGTGCCAGCAGCTTAGAATCAAGAGGCCGACTAAATAACTATGGCTACACCTTC. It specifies CASSLESRGRLNNYGYTF.

CDR3 nucleotide sequence: TGTGCCAGCAGCTTGAAGCCTAGCGGATTCTACGAGCAGTACTTC. This codes for CASSLKPSGFYEQYF. V gene TRBV7-6 combines with J gene TRBJ2-7; 7 bases are a match to TRBD2. V lost 3 bases to trimming and J lost 3 bases; unmatched junction nucleotides: 8. This CDR3 is 15 amino acids long. Germline CDR1 SGHVS, CDR2 FNYEAQ.

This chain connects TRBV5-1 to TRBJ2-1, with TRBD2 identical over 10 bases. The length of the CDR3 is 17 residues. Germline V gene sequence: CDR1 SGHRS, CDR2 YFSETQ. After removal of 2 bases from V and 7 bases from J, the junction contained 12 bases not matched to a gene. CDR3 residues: CASSFSSGGIGRNEQFF. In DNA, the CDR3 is TGCGCCAGCAGCTTTTCTAGCGGGGGAATTGGTAGGAATGAGCAGTTCTTC. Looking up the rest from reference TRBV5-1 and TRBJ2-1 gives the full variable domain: KAGVTQTPRYLIKTRGQQVTLSCSPISGHRSVSWYQQTPGQGLQFLFEYFSETQRNKGNFPGRFSGRQFSNSRSEMNVSTLELGDSALYLCASSFSSGGIGRNEQFFGPGTRLTVL.

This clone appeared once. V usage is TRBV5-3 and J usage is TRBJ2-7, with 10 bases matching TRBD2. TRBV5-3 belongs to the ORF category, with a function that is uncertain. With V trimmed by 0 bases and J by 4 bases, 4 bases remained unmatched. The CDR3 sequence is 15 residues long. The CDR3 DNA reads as TGTGCCAGAAGCTTGGCATCAGCGGGAGGGTACGAGCAGTACTTC. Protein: CARSLASAGGYEQYF.

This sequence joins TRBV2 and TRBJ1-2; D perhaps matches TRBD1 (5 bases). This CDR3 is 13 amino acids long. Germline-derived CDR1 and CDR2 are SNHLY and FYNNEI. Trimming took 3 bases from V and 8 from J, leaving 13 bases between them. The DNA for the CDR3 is TGTGCCAGCAGTGACGTTGTGACAGTCGGCTACACCTTC. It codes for CASSDVVTVGYTF.

The CDR3 DNA follows: TGTGCCAGCAGCCACGGACTAGCGGGGAACACCGGGGAGCTGTTTTTT. Encoded protein: CASSHGLAGNTGELFF. The chain combines TRBV7-3 with TRBJ2-2; 11 bases map to TRBD2. The germline CDR1 and CDR2 sequences are SGHTA and FQGTGA. Germline trimming cut 5 bases from V and 1 base from J; bases unmatched to any gene: 3. CDR3 length equals 16 residues.

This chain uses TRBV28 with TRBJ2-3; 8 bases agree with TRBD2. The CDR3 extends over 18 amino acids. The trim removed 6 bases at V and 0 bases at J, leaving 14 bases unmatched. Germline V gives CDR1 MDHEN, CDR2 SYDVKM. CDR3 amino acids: CASSQVGGASGSTDTQYF. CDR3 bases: TGTGCCAGCAGCCAAGTGGGGGGTGCTAGCGGGAGCACAGATACGCAGTATTTT.

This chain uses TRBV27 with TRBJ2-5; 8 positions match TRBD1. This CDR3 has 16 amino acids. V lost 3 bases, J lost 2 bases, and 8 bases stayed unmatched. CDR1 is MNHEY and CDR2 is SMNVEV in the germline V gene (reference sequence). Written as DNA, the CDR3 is TGTGCCAGCAGTTTCTCAAGGACAGGGTGGCAAGAGACCCAGTACTTC. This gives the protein CASSFSRTGWQETQYF.

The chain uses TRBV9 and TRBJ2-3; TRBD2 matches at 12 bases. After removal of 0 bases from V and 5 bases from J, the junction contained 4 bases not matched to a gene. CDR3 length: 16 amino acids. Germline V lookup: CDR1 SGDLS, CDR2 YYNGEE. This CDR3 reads CASSVGTSGMGDTQYF. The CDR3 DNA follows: TGTGCCAGCAGCGTAGGGACTAGCGGGATGGGAGATACGCAGTATTTT.

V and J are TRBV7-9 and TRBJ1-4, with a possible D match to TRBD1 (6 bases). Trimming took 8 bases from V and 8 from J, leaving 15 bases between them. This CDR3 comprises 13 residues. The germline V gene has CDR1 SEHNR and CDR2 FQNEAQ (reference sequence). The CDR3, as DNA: TGTGCCAGCTCCCAGGGGATGCGGGAAAAACTGTTTTTT. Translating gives CASSQGMREKLFF. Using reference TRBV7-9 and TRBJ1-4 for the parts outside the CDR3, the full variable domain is DTGVSQNPRHKITKRGQNVTFRCDPISEHNRLYWYRQTLGQGPEFLTYFQNEAQLEKSRLLSDRFSAERPKGSFSTLEIQRTEQGDSAMYLCASSQGMREKLFFGSGTQLSVL.